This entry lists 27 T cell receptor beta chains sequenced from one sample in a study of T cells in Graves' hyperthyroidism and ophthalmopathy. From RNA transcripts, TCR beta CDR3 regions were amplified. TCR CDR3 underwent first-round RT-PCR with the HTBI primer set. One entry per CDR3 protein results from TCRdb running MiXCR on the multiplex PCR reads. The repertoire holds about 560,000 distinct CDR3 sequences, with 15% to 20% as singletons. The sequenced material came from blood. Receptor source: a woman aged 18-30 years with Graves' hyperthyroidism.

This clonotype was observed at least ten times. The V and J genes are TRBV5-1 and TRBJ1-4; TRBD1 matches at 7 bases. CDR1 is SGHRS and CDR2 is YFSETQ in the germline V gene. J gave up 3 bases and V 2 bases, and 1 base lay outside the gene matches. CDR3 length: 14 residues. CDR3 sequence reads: CASSFDRANEKLFF. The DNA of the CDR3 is TGCGCCAGCAGCTTCGACAGGGCTAATGAAAAACTGTTTTTT.

CDR3 DNA sequence: TGTGCCAGTAGCATGGACAGGAGGAACACTGAAGCTTTCTTT. It codes for CASSMDRRNTEAFF. V gene TRBV19 combines with J gene TRBJ1-1; 7 positions match TRBD1. This CDR3 has 14 amino acids. From germline, CDR1 is LNHDA and CDR2 SQIVND (reference sequence). V gave up 6 bases and J gave up 1 base; unmatched junction bases: 5.

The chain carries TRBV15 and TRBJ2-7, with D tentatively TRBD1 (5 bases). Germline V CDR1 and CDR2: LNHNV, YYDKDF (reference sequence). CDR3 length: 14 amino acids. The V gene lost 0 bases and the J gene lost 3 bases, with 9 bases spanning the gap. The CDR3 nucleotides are TGTGCCACCAGCAGAGATCAGGGAATCTACGAGCAGTACTTC. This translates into CATSRDQGIYEQYF.

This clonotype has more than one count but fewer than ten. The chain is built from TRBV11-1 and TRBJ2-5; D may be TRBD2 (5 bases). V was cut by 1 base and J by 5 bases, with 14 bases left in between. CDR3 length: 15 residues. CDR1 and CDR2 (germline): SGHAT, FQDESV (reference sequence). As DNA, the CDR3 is TGTGCCAGCAGCTTAGGTGGACTCGGCTGGGAGACCCAGTACTTC. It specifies CASSLGGLGWETQYF.

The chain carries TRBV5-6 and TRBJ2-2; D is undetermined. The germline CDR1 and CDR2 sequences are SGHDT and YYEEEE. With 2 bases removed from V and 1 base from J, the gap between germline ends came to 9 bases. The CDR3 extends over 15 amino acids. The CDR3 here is CASSLNGLNTGELFF. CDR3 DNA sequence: TGTGCCAGCAGCTTAAACGGGCTGAACACCGGGGAGCTGTTTTTT. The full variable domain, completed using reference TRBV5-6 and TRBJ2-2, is DAGVTQSPTHLIKTRGQQVTLRCSPKSGHDTVSWYQQALGQGPQFIFQYYEEEERQRGNFPDRFSGHQFPNYSSELNVNALLLGDSALYLCASSLNGLNTGELFFGEGSRLTVL.

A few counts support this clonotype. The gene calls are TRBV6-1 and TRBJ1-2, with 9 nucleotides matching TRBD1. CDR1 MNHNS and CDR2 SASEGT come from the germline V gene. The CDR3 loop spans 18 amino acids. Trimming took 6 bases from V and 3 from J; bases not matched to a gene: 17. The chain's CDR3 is CASRERGIRTGVHYGYTF. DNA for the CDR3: TGTGCCAGCAGGGAGCGGGGAATCCGGACAGGGGTACACTATGGCTACACCTTC.

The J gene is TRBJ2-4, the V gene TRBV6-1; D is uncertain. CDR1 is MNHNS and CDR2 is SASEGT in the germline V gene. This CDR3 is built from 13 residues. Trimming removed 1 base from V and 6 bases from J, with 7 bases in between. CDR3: CASSEEASNIQYF. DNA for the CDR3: TGTGCCAGCAGTGAAGAGGCCTCAAACATTCAGTACTTC.

CDR3 bases: TGTGCCATCAGTGAGTCACGGGGAACCGGCGGGGCTGGGGCCAACGTCCTGACTTTC. It specifies CAISESRGTGGAGANVLTF. V and J are TRBV10-3 and TRBJ2-6; possible D gene TRBD2, 6 bases. Germline V gene lookup returns CDR1 ENHRY and CDR2 SYGVKD. Between the trimmed V and J ends, which lost 0 bases and 2 bases, there was a span of 17 bases. CDR3 size: 19 residues.

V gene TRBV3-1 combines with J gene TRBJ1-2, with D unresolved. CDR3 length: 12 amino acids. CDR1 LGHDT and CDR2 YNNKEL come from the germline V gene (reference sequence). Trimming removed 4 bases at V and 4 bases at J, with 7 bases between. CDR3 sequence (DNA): TGTGCCAGCAGCCGAGAATTCTATGGCTACACCTTC. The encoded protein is CASSREFYGYTF.

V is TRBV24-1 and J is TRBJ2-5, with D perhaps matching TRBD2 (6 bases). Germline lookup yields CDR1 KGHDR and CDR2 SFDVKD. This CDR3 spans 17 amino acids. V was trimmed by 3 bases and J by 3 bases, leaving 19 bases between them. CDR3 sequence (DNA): TGTGCCACCAGTGATCCCTCCCCGGAGGGAGCAAAAGAGACCCAGTACTTC. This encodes CATSDPSPEGAKETQYF.

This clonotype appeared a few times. Here the CDR3 reads CAISEFQDRETEAFF. Written as DNA, the CDR3 is TGTGCCATCAGTGAGTTCCAGGACAGGGAAACTGAAGCTTTCTTT. The chain recombines TRBV10-3 with TRBJ1-1, with 8 bases fitting TRBD1. The junction had 6 bases not matched to a gene; V was cut back by 1 base and J by 5 bases. The CDR3 covers 15 residues. CDR1 and CDR2 from the germline V gene are ENHRY and SYGVKD.

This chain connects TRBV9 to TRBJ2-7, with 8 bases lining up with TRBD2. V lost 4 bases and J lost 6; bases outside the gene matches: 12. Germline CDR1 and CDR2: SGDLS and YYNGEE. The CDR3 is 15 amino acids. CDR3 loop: CASSPSGSGGAEQYF. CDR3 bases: TGTGCCAGCAGCCCCAGTGGGAGCGGGGGCGCCGAGCAGTACTTC. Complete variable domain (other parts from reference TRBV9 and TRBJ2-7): DSGVTQTPKHLITATGQRVTLRCSPRSGDLSVYWYQQSLDQGLQFLIQYYNGEERAKGNILERFSAQQFPDLHSELNLSSLELGDSALYFCASSPSGSGGAEQYFGPGTRLTVT.

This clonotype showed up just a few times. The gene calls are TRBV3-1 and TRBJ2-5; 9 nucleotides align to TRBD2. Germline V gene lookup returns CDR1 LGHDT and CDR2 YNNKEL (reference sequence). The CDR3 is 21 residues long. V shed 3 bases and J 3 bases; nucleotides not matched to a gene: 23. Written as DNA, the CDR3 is TGTGCCAGCAGCCACCCAGGACAGTCCCTCCGGGCGGGAGGGCCGGAAGAGACCCAGTACTTC. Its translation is CASSHPGQSLRAGGPEETQYF.

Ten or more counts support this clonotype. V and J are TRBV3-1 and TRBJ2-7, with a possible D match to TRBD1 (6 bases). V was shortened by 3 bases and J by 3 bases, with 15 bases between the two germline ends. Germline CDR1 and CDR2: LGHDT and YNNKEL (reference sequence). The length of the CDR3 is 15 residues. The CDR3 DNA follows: TGTGCCAGCAGCCAGGCTCCGGGACAACGCTACGAGCAGTACTTC. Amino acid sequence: CASSQAPGQRYEQYF.

The CDR3 sequence: CASSFGRGDVETQYF. CDR3 nucleotides: TGCGCCAGCAGCTTCGGCAGGGGAGATGTAGAGACCCAGTACTTC. The chain recombines TRBV5-1 with TRBJ2-5; D is possibly TRBD1 (6 bases). Germline lookup yields CDR1 SGHRS and CDR2 YFSETQ. The ends were cut back, 2 bases at V and 4 bases at J, with 15 bases in the middle. The CDR3 sequence is 15 residues long.

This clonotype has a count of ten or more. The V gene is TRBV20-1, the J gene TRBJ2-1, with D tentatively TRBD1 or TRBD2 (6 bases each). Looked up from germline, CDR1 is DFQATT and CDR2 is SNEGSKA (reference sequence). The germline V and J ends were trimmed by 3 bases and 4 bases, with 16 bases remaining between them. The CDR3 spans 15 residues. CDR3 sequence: CSASPGAGDYNEQFF. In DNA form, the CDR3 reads TGCAGTGCTAGTCCGGGGGCAGGGGATTACAATGAGCAGTTCTTC.

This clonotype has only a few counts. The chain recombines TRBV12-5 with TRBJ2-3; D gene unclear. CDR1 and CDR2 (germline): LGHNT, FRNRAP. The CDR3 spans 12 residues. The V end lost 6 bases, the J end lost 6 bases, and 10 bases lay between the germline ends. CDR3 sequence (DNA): TGTGCTAGTGGCCCGGACGGGGATACGCAGTATTTT. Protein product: CASGPDGDTQYF.

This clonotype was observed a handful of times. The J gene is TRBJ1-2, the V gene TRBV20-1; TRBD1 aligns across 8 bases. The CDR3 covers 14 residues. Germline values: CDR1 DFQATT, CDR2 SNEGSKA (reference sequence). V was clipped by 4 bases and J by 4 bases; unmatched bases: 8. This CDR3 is CSAILQGDFYGYTF. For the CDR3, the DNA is TGCAGTGCTATATTACAGGGGGATTTCTATGGCTACACCTTC.

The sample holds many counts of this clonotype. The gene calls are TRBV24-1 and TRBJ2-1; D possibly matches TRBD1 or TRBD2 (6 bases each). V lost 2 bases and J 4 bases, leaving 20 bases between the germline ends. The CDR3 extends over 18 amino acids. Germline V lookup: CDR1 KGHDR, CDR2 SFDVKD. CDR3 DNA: TGTGCCACCAGTGATTCGGTGGGCCGGGGGCAAGGTTACAATGAGCAGTTCTTC. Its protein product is CATSDSVGRGQGYNEQFF.

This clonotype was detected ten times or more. Written as DNA, the CDR3 is TGCAGTGCTAGAGAGCAGGGGCTTAACTCCTACGAGCAGTACTTC. It translates to CSAREQGLNSYEQYF. The chain combines TRBV20-1 with TRBJ2-7; the D gene is possibly TRBD1 (6 bases). Germline loops: CDR1 DFQATT, CDR2 SNEGSKA (reference sequence). Deletions cut 0 bases from V and 0 bases from J, with 12 bases between. This CDR3 region has 15 residues.

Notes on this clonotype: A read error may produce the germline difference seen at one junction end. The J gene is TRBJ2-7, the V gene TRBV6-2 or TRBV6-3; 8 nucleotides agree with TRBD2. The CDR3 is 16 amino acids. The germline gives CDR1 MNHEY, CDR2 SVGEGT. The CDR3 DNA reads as TGTGCCAACAGTTCTTTTGGGGTGTGGCGGGAGGACGAGCAGTACTTC. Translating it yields CANSSFGVWREDEQYF.

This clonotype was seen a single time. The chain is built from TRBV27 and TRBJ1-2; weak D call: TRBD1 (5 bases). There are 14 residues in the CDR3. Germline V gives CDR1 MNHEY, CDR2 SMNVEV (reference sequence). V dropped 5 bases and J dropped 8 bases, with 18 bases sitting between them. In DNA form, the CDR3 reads TGTGCCAGCAGTCTACGGGGGAGTAGAAGCGGCTACACCTTC. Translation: CASSLRGSRSGYTF.

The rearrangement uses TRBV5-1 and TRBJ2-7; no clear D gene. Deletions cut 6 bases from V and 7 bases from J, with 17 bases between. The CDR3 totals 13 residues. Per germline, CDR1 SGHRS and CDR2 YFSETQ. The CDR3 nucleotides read TGCGCCAGCAAATTAACCGACGGACCTGAGCAGTACTTC. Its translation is CASKLTDGPEQYF.

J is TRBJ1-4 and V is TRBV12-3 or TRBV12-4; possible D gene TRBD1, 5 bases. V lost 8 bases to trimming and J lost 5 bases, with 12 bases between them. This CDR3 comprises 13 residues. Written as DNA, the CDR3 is TGTGCCAGCGCCGGGACGGACAATGAAAAACTGTTTTTT. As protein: CASAGTDNEKLFF.

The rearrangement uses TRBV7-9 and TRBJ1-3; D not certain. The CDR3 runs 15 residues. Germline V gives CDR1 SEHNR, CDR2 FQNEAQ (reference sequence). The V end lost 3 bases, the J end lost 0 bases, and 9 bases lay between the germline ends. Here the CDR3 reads CASSFPKGSGNTIYF. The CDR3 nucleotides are TGTGCCAGCAGCTTCCCAAAGGGCTCTGGAAACACCATATATTTT.

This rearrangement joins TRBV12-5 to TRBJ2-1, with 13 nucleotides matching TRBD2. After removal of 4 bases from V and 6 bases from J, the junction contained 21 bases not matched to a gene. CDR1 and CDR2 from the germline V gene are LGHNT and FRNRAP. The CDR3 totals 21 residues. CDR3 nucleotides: TGTGCTAGTGGTTCCTTCGCAGGGGGACACCCGGGACTAGCGGGATCCAATGAGCAGTTCTTC. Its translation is CASGSFAGGHPGLAGSNEQFF.

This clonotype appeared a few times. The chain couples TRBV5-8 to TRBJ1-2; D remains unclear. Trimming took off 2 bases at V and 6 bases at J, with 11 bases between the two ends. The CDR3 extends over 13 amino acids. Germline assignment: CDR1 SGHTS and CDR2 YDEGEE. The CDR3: CASSLALIDGYTF. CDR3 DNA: TGTGCCAGCAGCTTAGCGTTGATCGATGGCTACACCTTC.